The T cell receptor beta chain described here comes from a study of human T cells and chemical hapten exposure. Study context: There were weekly diphenylcyclopropenone doses to the scalp for patients throughout the roughly 24-week study. Largely, small differences in pooled library volume made per-sample TCR yields vary.

This CDR3 is built from 14 residues. The V segment lost 4 bases and the J segment 11 bases; nucleotides outside the gene matches: 11. CDR1 is ENHRY and CDR2 is SYGVKD in the germline V gene. Time point: pre-sensitization, week 0. Treatment denoted: therapeutic diphenylcyclopropenone sensitization with weekly scalp DPC. The authors' total RNA extraction used unfractionated whole blood. Ahead of each patch test application, blood was drawn. This clonotype occurred many times. In TCRdb, the RACE reads were re-called with MiXCR into one record per CDR3 protein. The repertoire holds approximately 50,000 distinct CDR3 sequences, 8.5% to 10% seen once, with roughly a tenth in the top ten.

The rearrangement uses TRBV10-3 and TRBJ1-5; 7 bases are a match to TRBD1. The sequence was obtained from a woman aged 30 to 39 with alopecia areata. Some clones in this sample may be carry-over from other donors' samples. Sample: whole blood, taken in connection with sensitization to the hapten diphenylcyclopropenone (DPC). This CDR3 is CAISGTGNIMTQHF. The DNA of the CDR3 is TGTGCCATCAGTGGGACAGGTAATATCATGACCCAGCATTTT.